These 3 T cell receptor beta chains share one sample of origin, sequenced in a study of cytomegalovirus exposure and HLA in healthy donors. PCR used 60 Vbeta primers and 13 Jbeta primers. TCRdb's copy holds only in-frame clones and misses some; the assay was immunoSEQ multiplex PCR. The sample consists of about 160,000 clones, 75% to 85% of them appearing once. Input material: PBMCs. All receptors derive from a man younger than 40 in good health and CMV-seronegative.

The chain recombines TRBV5-1 with TRBJ2-1, with 9 positions matching TRBD1. V was pared by 0 bases and J by 8 bases, with 6 bases of the junction left unmatched. This CDR3 spans 15 amino acids. The germline CDR1 and CDR2 sequences are SGHRS and YFSETQ. This CDR3 is CASSLEDRGYYEQFF. The CDR3 DNA follows: TGCGCCAGCAGCTTGGAGGACAGGGGTTACTATGAGCAGTTCTTC.

The chain joins TRBV5-4 to TRBJ2-2; D might be TRBD1 (6 bases). From germline, CDR1 is SGHNT and CDR2 YYREEE (reference sequence). CDR3 length equals 15 residues. Trimming pared 4 bases from V and 7 bases from J, leaving 17 bases between. The CDR3 bases are TGTGCCAGCAGCAACCAGGGGAGAGGCATCGGGGAGCTGTTTTTT. Its translation is CASSNQGRGIGELFF.

The chain carries TRBV19 and TRBJ2-2; 15 nucleotides line up with TRBD2. The CDR3 sequence is 17 residues long. J lost 8 bases, V lost 9 bases, and 13 bases had no gene match. From germline, CDR1 is LNHDA and CDR2 SQIVND (reference sequence). For the CDR3, the DNA is TGTGCCAGCGGGCACCGTGGACTAGCGGGAGGGCCGGGGGAGCTGTTTTTT. Protein product: CASGHRGLAGGPGELFF.